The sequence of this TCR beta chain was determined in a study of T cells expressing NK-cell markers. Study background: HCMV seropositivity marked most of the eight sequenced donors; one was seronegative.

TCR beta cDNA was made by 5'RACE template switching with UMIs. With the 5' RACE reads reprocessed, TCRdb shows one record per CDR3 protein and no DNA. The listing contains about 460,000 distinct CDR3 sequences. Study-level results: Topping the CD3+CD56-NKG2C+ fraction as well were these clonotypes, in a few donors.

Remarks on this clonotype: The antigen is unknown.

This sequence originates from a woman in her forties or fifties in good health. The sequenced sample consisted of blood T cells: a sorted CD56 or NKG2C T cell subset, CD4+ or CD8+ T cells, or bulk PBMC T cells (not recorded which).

CDR3 residues: CSVGQGGETQYF. The chain is built from TRBV29-1 and TRBJ2-5; the TRBD2 assignment by TCRdb is unverifiable without DNA. The CDR3 has 12 residues. Germline assignment: CDR1 SQVTM and CDR2 ANQGSEA. The whole variable domain, filled in from reference TRBV29-1 and TRBJ2-5, reads SAVISQKPSRDICQRGTSLTIQCQVDSQVTMMFWYRQQPGQSLTLIATANQGSEATYESGFVIDKFPISRPNLTFSTLTVSNMSPEDSSIYLCSVGQGGETQYFGPGTRLLVL.